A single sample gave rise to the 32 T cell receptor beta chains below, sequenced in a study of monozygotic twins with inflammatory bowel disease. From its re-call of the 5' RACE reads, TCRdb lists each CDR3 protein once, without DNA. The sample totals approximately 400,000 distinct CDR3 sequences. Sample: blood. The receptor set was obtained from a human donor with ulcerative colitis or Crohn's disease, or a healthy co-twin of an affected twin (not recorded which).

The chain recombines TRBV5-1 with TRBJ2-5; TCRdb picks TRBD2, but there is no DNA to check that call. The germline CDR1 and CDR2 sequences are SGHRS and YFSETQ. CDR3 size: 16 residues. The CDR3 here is CASSRGLVPPQETQYF.

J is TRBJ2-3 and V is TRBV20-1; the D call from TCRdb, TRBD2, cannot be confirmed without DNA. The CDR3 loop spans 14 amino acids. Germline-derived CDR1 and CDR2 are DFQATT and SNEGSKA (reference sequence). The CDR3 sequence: CSVTSPFSTDTQYF.

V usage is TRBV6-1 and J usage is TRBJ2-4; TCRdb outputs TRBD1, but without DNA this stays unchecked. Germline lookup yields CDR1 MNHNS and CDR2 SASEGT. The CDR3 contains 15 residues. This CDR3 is CASSPFVGARSIQYF.

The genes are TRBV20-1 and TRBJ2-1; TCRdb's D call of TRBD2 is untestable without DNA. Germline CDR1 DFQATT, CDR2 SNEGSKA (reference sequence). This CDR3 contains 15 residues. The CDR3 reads CSAREASGGRYEQFF.

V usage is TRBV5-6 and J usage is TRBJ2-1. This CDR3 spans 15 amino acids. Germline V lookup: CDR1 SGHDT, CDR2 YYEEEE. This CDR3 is CASSHNTDTVNTQFF.

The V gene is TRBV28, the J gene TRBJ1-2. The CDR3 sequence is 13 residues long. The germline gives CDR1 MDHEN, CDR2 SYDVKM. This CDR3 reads CASSLQANYGYTF.

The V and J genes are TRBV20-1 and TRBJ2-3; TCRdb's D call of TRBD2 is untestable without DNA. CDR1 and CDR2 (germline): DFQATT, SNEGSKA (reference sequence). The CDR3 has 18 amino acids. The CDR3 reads CSARGGTSGGAALDTQYF.

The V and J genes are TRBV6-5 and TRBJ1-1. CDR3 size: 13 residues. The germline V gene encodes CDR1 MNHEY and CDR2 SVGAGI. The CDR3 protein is CASSYVDDTEAFF.

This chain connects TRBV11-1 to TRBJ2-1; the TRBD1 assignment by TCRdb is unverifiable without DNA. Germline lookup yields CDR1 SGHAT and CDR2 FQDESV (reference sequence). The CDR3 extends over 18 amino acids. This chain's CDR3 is CASSFVGGASRSYNEQFF.

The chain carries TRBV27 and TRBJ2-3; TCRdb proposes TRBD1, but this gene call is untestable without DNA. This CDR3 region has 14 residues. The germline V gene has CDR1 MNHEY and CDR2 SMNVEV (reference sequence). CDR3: CASSLMRHTDTQYF.

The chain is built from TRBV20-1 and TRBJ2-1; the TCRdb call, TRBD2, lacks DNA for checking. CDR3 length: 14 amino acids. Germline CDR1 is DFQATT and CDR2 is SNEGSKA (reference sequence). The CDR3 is CSARLRGGYNEQFF.

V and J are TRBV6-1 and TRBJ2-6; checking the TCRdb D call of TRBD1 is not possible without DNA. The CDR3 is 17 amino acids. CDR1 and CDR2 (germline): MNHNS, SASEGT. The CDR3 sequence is CASTRGDMATGANVLTF.

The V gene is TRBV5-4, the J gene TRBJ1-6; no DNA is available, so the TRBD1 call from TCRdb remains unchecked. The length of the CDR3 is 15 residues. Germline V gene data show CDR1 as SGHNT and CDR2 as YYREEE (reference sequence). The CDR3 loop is CASSLWTGGNSPLHF.

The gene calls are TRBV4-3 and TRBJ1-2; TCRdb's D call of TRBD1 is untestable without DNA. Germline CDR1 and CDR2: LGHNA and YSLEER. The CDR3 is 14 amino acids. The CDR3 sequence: CASSQDRTAEYYTF.

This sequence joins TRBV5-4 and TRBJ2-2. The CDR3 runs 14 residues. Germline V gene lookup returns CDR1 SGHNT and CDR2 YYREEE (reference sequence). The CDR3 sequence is CASSSGPTTGELFF.

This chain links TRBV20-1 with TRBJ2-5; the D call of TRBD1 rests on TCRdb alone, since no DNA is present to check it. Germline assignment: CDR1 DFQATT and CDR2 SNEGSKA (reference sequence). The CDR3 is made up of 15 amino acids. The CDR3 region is CSARDDVRPEETQYF.

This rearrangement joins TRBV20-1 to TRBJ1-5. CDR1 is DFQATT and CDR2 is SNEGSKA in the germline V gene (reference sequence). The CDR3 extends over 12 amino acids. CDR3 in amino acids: CSARTPGQPQHF.

The CDR3 spells CASSQDRVKQGRYEQYF. The chain carries TRBV4-1 and TRBJ2-7; TCRdb selects TRBD2, and the lack of DNA leaves this call unchecked. Germline lookup yields CDR1 MGHRA and CDR2 YSYEKL. This CDR3 is 17 amino acids long.

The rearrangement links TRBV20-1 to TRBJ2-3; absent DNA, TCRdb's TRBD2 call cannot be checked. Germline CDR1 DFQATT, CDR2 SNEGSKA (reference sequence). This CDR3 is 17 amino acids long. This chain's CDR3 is CSARDSERGGRSDTQYF.

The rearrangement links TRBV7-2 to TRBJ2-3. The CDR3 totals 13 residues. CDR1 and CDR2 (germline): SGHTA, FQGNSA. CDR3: CASRPLATDTQYF.

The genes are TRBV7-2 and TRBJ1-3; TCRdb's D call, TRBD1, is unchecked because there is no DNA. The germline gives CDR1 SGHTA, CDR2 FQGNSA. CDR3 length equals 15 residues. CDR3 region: CASSRGQSSGNTIYF.

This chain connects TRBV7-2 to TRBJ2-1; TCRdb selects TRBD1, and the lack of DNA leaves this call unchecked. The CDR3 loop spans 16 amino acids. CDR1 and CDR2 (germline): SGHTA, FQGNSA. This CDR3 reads CASSLGTGHSYNEQFF.

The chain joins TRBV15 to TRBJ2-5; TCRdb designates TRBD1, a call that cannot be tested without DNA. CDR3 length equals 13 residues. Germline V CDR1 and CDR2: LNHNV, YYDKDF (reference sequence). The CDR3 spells CATERGDGETQYF.

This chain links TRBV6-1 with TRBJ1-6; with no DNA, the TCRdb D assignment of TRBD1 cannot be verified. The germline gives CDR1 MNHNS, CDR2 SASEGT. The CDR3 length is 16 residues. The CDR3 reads CASRGSGTGRYSPLHF.

CDR3 loop: CATSDFGRGSKRYNEQFF. The rearrangement joins TRBV24-1 to TRBJ2-1; the D call from TCRdb, TRBD1, cannot be confirmed without DNA. Germline V gives CDR1 KGHDR, CDR2 SFDVKD. This CDR3 comprises 18 residues.

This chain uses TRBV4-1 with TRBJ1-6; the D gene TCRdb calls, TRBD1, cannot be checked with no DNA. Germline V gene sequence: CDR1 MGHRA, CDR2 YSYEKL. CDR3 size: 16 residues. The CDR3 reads CASSQVPGGVGSPLHF.

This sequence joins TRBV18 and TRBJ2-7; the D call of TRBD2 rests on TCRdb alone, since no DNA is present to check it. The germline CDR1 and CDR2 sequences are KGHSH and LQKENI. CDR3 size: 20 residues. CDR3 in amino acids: CASSLLASGASTSSSYEQYF.

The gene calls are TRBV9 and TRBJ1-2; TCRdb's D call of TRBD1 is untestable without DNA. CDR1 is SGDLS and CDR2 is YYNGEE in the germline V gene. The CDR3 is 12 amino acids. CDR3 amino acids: CASSVRGDGYTF.

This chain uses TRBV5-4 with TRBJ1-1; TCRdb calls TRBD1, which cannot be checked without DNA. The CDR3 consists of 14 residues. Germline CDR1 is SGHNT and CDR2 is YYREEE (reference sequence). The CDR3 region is CASSTGQPNTEAFF. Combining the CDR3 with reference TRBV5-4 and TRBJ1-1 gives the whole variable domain ETGVTQSPTHLIKTRGQQVTLRCSSQSGHNTVSWYQQALGQGPQFIFQYYREEENGRGNFPPRFSGLQFPNYSSELNVNALELDDSALYLCASSTGQPNTEAFFGQGTRLTVV.

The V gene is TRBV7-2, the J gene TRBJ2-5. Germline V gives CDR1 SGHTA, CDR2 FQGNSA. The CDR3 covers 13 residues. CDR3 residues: CASSFNFGETQYF.

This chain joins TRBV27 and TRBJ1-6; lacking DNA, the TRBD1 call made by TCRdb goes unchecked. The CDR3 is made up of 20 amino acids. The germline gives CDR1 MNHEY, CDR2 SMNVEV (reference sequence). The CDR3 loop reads CASSLIRRQEPSSYNSPLHF.

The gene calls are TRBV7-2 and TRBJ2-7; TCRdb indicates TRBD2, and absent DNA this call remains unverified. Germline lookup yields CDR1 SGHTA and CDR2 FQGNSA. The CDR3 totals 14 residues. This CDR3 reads CASSHPPPLYEQYF.